Given below is one T cell receptor (beta chain) in context. Each CDR3 protein gets one entry after TCRdb re-called the PCR reads with MiXCR. The table lists some 590,000 distinct CDR3 sequences, roughly 23% of them singletons, with roughly 0.83% in the top ten. This entry is derived from a study of molecular identifiers for immune sequencing clone quantification. Trimming took 5 bases from V and 11 from J, leaving 16 bases between them. Germline lookup yields CDR1 SGHTA and CDR2 FQGNSA. This CDR3 contains 14 residues. Sequenced material: naive CD8+ T cells from blood, with Jurkat cell RNA spiked in. Subset here: FACS-sorted CD8+CD4-CCR7+CD45RA+ naive T cells. The V gene is TRBV7-2, the J gene TRBJ1-6; D is uncertain. This TCR was recovered from a human donor in good health. Some libraries in this study had Jurkat cell RNA spiked in. The CDR3 DNA reads TGTGCCAGCAGCGAAAACCGAGGTCTGACACCCCTCCACTTT. Protein sequence: CASSENRGLTPLHF.